This T cell receptor (beta chain) emerged from a study of CD8 T cells in Susac syndrome (dated by TCRdb to the late 2010s). Study-level background: The study used repertoire sequencing to test whether antigen drove CD8+ T cell activation and differentiation in Susac syndrome. The clonality of the CD8+ T cell repertoire was compared across approximately 11 healthy donors, about 14 Susac syndrome patients and roughly 15 multiple sclerosis patients.

RNA was extracted using the RNeasy kit, and about 0.45 to 1 microgram was reverse transcribed with random hexamers. The immunoSEQ multiplex PCR assay, which covers 54 Vbeta and 13 Jbeta segments, was used to amplify TCR beta CDR3 regions. To correct PCR amplification bias, a synthetic template baseline was used for both primer optimization and computational correction. In the authors' own workflow: Reads were assigned to V, D and J genes according to IMGT and analyzed in immunoSEQ Analyzer, with only productive sequences retained. Clonality was computed as one minus Shannon entropy normalized by log2 of the number of productive unique sequences. For each patient and control, public and private clones were evaluated within the 100 most prevalent clones. Susac-specific clones were defined as absent from healthy and MS cohorts, around 970 published viral clones and other ImmuneACCESS disease sequences. In TCRdb, the public reads were trimmed at Q25 with fastp and aligned with MiXCR, with productive beta chains retained. Entries that share a CDR3 protein sequence are merged under the most common genes and DNA. The V and J calls follow TCRdb's processing rather than the paper's. The sample table shows some 63,000 distinct CDR3 sequences, and over 85% are seen once. About 0.6% of the sample comes from the top ten.

A distance of 2 bases separates the germline ends of V and J, which lose 0 bases and 2 bases respectively. The germline V gene (reference sequence) yields MNHEY for CDR1 and SMNVEV for CDR2. The CDR3, from cysteine to phenylalanine, totals 13 residues. Of all the DNA, just the CDR3 is kept, 39 bases in frame from base 1. Peripheral blood CD8+ and CD4+ T cells from healthy donors, Susac syndrome patients and multiple sclerosis patients were profiled using high-throughput TCR beta sequencing. The multiple sclerosis controls were treatment-naive patients whose relapsing-remitting disease, either stable or active, fulfilled the revised McDonald criteria. Bulk CD8+ and CD4+ T cells were purified magnetically by negative isolation, whereas CD8+ TEMRA cells were enriched by FACS. Blood was drawn into EDTA tubes, processed within 24 hours, and PBMCs were isolated by density gradient centrifugation. PBMCs intended for TCR sequencing were frozen in liquid nitrogen and were later thawed in a 37 degrees C water bath. The sorted or isolated CD4+, CD8+ and CD8+ TEMRA cells reached a purity of at least 90%.

About this clonotype: Its antigen is unknown. Base qualities are missing; no much larger clone stands one base away.

General conclusions and limits of the study: The number of individuals in the TCR sequencing and HLA analysis was recognized as being relatively small.

Sequencing was carried out using CD8+ T cells from PBMCs. The source is a human donor with multiple sclerosis. Recombination joined TRBV27 with TRBJ1-3; the D gene cannot be resolved reliably. CDR3 loop: CASSLSTGNTIYF. The sequence in DNA is TGTGCCAGCAGTTTATCGACTGGAAACACCATATATTTT.